Below, 21 T cell receptor beta chains from the same sample are listed, as sequenced in a study of cytomegalovirus exposure and HLA in healthy donors. A multiplex PCR was run with 60 Vbeta primers and 13 Jbeta primers. This table comes from immunoSEQ multiplex PCR, and its TCRdb copy is limited to in-frame clones, with some not included. The sample lists around 190,000 clones; roughly 86% were seen once. The specimen was PBMCs. The receptors originated from a man aged 35 to 55 in good health and CMV-seropositive.

V gene TRBV5-1 combines with J gene TRBJ2-6; D not resolved. Germline V lookup: CDR1 SGHRS, CDR2 YFSETQ. The CDR3 runs to 14 residues. The germline V and J ends were trimmed by 4 bases and 1 base, with 6 bases remaining between them. CDR3 sequence (DNA): TGCGCCAGCAGCAGAGTATCTGGGGCCAACGTCCTGACTTTC. Amino acid sequence: CASSRVSGANVLTF.

In this sample, this clone turned up a few times. This rearrangement joins TRBV5-4 to TRBJ1-2; 7 bases align to TRBD1. This CDR3 is 16 amino acids long. Germline-derived CDR1 and CDR2 are SGHNT and YYREEE (reference sequence). With V trimmed by 4 bases and J by 3 bases, 12 bases remained unmatched. The CDR3 region has the DNA TGTGCCAGCAGCCAATGGCGAGGGGGCCCTTACTATGGCTACACCTTC. Its translation: CASSQWRGGPYYGYTF.

The J gene is TRBJ2-7, the V gene TRBV14, with D unresolved. CDR1 and CDR2 (germline): SGHDN, FVKESK. The V and J ends lost 4 bases and 3 bases respectively, with 10 bases between them. The CDR3 is 13 amino acids. CDR3 nucleotide sequence: TGTGCCAGCAGCCCCGCGTCCGTCTACGAGCAGTACTTC. The encoded protein is CASSPASVYEQYF.

Comments on this clone: In the same sample, other DNA sequences code for this CDR3. The V gene is TRBV2, the J gene TRBJ2-7; possible D gene TRBD1, 6 bases. The V end lost 9 bases, the J end lost 5 bases, and 17 bases lay between the germline ends. The germline CDR1 and CDR2 sequences are SNHLY and FYNNEI. The CDR3 is made up of 13 amino acids. For the CDR3, the DNA is TGTGCCAGTACCCTACAGGGATTGGACGAGCAGTACTTC. Translating it yields CASTLQGLDEQYF.

This clone appeared once. This sequence joins TRBV18 and TRBJ2-3; a possible D gene is TRBD1 (6 bases). Trimming removed 6 bases at V and 0 bases at J, with 22 bases between. Germline CDR1 KGHSH, CDR2 LQKENI. The CDR3 extends over 18 amino acids. DNA for the CDR3: TGTGCCAGCTCCCTCCAGGGGTCCTTAACATCTAGCACAGATACGCAGTATTTT. It codes for CASSLQGSLTSSTDTQYF.

This sequence joins TRBV7-9 and TRBJ1-1, with D possibly being TRBD1 (6 bases). The CDR3 consists of 14 residues. V shed 2 bases and J shed 4 bases, with 11 bases lying between them. Germline loops: CDR1 SEHNR, CDR2 FQNEAQ (reference sequence). The chain's CDR3 is CASSLTRGSTEAFF. The CDR3 DNA is TGTGCCAGCAGCTTAACCAGGGGATCCACTGAAGCTTTCTTT. The full variable domain, its missing parts supplied by reference TRBV7-9 and TRBJ1-1, is DTGVSQNPRHKITKRGQNVTFRCDPISEHNRLYWYRQTLGQGPEFLTYFQNEAQLEKSRLLSDRFSAERPKGSFSTLEIQRTEQGDSAMYLCASSLTRGSTEAFFGQGTRLTVV.

This clone was detected only a few times. The rearrangement links TRBV19 to TRBJ2-7, with TRBD1 matching 9 bases. The CDR3 is made up of 14 amino acids. Trimming at V came to 7 bases and at J to 2 bases, leaving 6 bases not matched to a gene. CDR1 is LNHDA, CDR2 SQIVND, per germline (reference sequence). CDR3 in amino acids: CASTPTGGTYEQYF. Written as DNA, the CDR3 is TGTGCCAGTACCCCGACAGGGGGAACCTACGAGCAGTACTTC.

This clone appeared a few times. The chain carries TRBV21-1 and TRBJ1-6; the table gives TRBD1 as D, unverified against the DNA. TRBV21-1 counts as a pseudogene. The CDR3 extends over 14 amino acids. In DNA form, the CDR3 reads TGTGCCAGCAGCAAAACAGGGAAGAATTCACCCCTCCACTTT. This sequence encodes CASSKTGKNSPLHF.

In its sample, this clone was seen once. The V call is TRBV6-6, the J call TRBJ2-7, with 7 bases that match TRBD2. Germline CDR1 is MNHNY and CDR2 is SVGAGI (reference sequence). CDR3 size: 14 residues. J gave up 1 base and V 6 bases, and 6 bases lay outside the gene matches. The CDR3 region is CASSPRTSSYEQYF. The CDR3 bases are TGTGCCAGCAGCCCCCGGACTAGTTCCTACGAGCAGTACTTC.

The chain links TRBV15 to TRBJ1-2, with D uncertain. Germline-derived CDR1 and CDR2 are LNHNV and YYDKDF (reference sequence). CDR3 length equals 12 residues. The V end was cut by 0 bases, the J end by 7 bases, with 6 bases between. The CDR3 protein is CATSRDGGGYTF. CDR3 coding DNA: TGTGCCACCAGCAGAGATGGCGGTGGCTACACCTTC.

V usage is TRBV6-1 and J usage is TRBJ1-1; D is unclear. V was pared by 0 bases and J by 2 bases, with 7 bases between. The CDR3 length is 14 residues. Germline V gene data show CDR1 as MNHNS and CDR2 as SASEGT. The CDR3 DNA follows: TGTGCCAGCAGTGAAGCGCGGGGAAACACTGAAGCTTTCTTT. Translation: CASSEARGNTEAFF.

CDR3 DNA: TGTGCCAGCAGCCAGGGACAGGCCCGAAACACCATATATTTT. Its translation: CASSQGQARNTIYF. The J gene is TRBJ1-3, the V gene TRBV5-6; 8 nucleotides line up with TRBD1. The CDR3 runs to 14 residues. The J segment lost 5 bases and the V segment lost 4 bases, leaving 5 bases of the junction unmatched. Germline V gives CDR1 SGHDT, CDR2 YYEEEE.

The V call is TRBV4-1, the J call TRBJ1-4; the D is unclear. In germline, CDR1 is MGHRA, CDR2 YSYEKL. Trimming cost V 4 bases and J 0 bases, with 12 bases left between them. This CDR3 is 16 amino acids long. In DNA, the CDR3 is TGCGCCAGCAGCCCCCCGGCCGGGGCAACTAATGAAAAACTGTTTTTT. It specifies CASSPPAGATNEKLFF.

The V and J genes are TRBV7-8 and TRBJ2-7; 9 bases are a match to TRBD1. The CDR3 is 15 amino acids. The J segment lost 4 bases and the V segment lost 5 bases, leaving 9 bases of the junction unmatched. Germline CDR1 and CDR2: SGHVS and FQNEAQ. The CDR3 spells CASSGGQGLFYEQYF. CDR3 DNA sequence: TGTGCCAGCAGCGGGGGACAGGGCCTATTTTACGAGCAGTACTTC.

The table lists this clone with a few counts. The chain couples TRBV7-2 to TRBJ2-7; 10 bases agree with TRBD1. Germline values: CDR1 SGHTA, CDR2 FQGNSA. The CDR3 has 15 residues. The trim removed 5 bases at V and 6 bases at J, leaving 10 bases unmatched. CDR3 in DNA: TGTGCCAGCAGCCCCCCGGGACAGGGGACGGGCGAGCAGTACTTC. This codes for CASSPPGQGTGEQYF.

This clone was detected only a few times. The J gene is TRBJ2-5, the V gene TRBV5-6; 12 nucleotides agree with TRBD2. The CDR3 is made up of 18 amino acids. Trimming took 4 bases from V and 4 from J; bases not matched to a gene: 14. CDR1 SGHDT and CDR2 YYEEEE come from the germline V gene. CDR3 coding DNA: TGTGCCAGCAGCCACTACCGGACTAGCGGGGAGCTCGGAGAGACCCAGTACTTC. Translated, it gives CASSHYRTSGELGETQYF.

The chain joins TRBV29-1 to TRBJ1-5; 7 bases match TRBD1. This CDR3 region has 13 residues. After removal of 4 bases from V and 7 bases from J, the junction contained 7 bases not matched to a gene. The germline V gene has CDR1 SQVTM and CDR2 ANQGSEA. The CDR3 coding sequence is TGCAGCGTTGCTGGGACAGCTGGGCAGCCCCAGCATTTT. Amino acid sequence: CSVAGTAGQPQHF.

The V and J genes are TRBV19 and TRBJ2-5; a weak D match, TRBD2 (6 bases). CDR3 length: 14 amino acids. The V end was cut by 4 bases, the J end by 4 bases, with 13 bases between. Germline values: CDR1 LNHDA, CDR2 SQIVND (reference sequence). Here the CDR3 reads CASSNLQGGETQYF. CDR3 nucleotides: TGTGCCAGTAGTAACCTCCAGGGAGGAGAGACCCAGTACTTC.

This clone was observed a few times. V gene TRBV28 combines with J gene TRBJ2-7, with 10 bases fitting TRBD1. This CDR3 contains 14 residues. In germline, CDR1 is MDHEN, CDR2 SYDVKM. V lost 6 bases and J lost 1; bases outside the gene matches: 3. The CDR3 nucleotides are TGTGCCAGCAGGGGACAGGGGAGTTCCTACGAGCAGTACTTC. It is translated as CASRGQGSSYEQYF.

This clone occurred a few times. J is TRBJ2-2 and V is TRBV19, with a tentative D call TRBD1 (5 bases). The V end lost 7 bases, the J end lost 7 bases, and 13 bases lay between the germline ends. CDR1 and CDR2 (germline): LNHDA, SQIVND (reference sequence). This CDR3 comprises 13 residues. CDR3 bases: TGTGCCAGTATTGGCCCAGGGTTCGGGGAGCTGTTTTTT. Protein product: CASIGPGFGELFF.

This chain connects TRBV2 to TRBJ2-7; no definite D call. Germline V lookup: CDR1 SNHLY, CDR2 FYNNEI. With 6 bases removed from V and 0 bases from J, the gap between germline ends came to 15 bases. The CDR3 is 15 amino acids. The CDR3 coding sequence is TGTGCCAGCAGAGCTGAAGTCCGGAGCTCCTACGAGCAGTACTTC. This gives the protein CASRAEVRSSYEQYF.